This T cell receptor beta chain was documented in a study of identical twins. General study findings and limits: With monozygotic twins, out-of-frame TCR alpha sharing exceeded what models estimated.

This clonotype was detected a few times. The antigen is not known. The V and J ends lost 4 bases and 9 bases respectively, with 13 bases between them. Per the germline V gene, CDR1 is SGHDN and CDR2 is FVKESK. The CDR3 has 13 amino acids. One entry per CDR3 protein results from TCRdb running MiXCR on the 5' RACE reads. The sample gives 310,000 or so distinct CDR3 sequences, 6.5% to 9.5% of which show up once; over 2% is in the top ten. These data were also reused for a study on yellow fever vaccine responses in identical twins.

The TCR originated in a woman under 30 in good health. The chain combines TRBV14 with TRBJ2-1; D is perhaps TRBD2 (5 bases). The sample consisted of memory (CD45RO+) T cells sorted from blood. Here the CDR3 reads CASSRQLDTEQFF. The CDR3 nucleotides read TGTGCCAGCAGCCGACAACTAGATACTGAGCAGTTCTTC.